A single sample is the source of the 17 T cell receptor beta chains below, sequenced in a study of blood T cell repertoires in COVID-19. Clones were read by immunoSEQ multiplex PCR, and TCRdb kept only the in-frame ones, dropping some. Of roughly 100,000 clones listed, 81% are singletons. The sample taken for sequencing was peripheral blood. These receptors were taken from a man older than 75 with acute or convalescent COVID-19.

This rearrangement joins TRBV7-9 to TRBJ2-7, with 7 nucleotides matching TRBD1. The CDR3 runs to 15 residues. Germline lookup yields CDR1 SEHNR and CDR2 FQNEAQ (reference sequence). V lost 5 bases, J lost 4 bases, and 11 bases stayed unmatched. This CDR3 is CASSIRTGGPYEQYF. The CDR3 nucleotides read TGTGCCAGCAGCATAAGGACAGGAGGCCCATACGAGCAGTACTTC.

As regards this clone: Additional DNA sequences in this sample encode the identical CDR3. This chain's CDR3 is CASSPGLAGVYEQYF. The CDR3 DNA is TGTGCCAGCTCCCCTGGACTAGCGGGAGTGTACGAGCAGTACTTC. The V and J genes are TRBV18 and TRBJ2-7; 13 bases align to TRBD2. Trimming cost V 6 bases and J 4 bases; bases outside gene matches: 6. The germline CDR1 and CDR2 sequences are KGHSH and LQKENI. This CDR3 is built from 15 residues.

The genes are TRBV12-3 or TRBV12-4 and TRBJ2-1; tentatively, D is TRBD1 (5 bases). This CDR3 is built from 13 residues. The ends were cut back, 3 bases at V and 6 bases at J, with 9 bases in the middle. Here the CDR3 DNA reads TGTGCCAGCAGTTTTGGGCAGGGCAATGAGCAGTTCTTC. The encoded protein is CASSFGQGNEQFF.

The chain uses TRBV27 and TRBJ2-7; TRBD1 matches 9 bases. Germline loops: CDR1 MNHEY, CDR2 SMNVEV (reference sequence). After removal of 6 bases from V and 2 bases from J, the junction contained 2 bases not matched to a gene. The CDR3 covers 13 residues. DNA of the CDR3: TGTGCCAGCAGCCGACAGGGGGCCTACGAGCAGTACTTC. Translation: CASSRQGAYEQYF.

V gene TRBV4-1 combines with J gene TRBJ2-7; D is unclear. Germline V gene sequence: CDR1 MGHRA, CDR2 YSYEKL. This CDR3 is 13 amino acids long. V shed 4 bases and J shed 2 bases, with 9 bases lying between them. CDR3 amino acids: CASSRTFAYEQYF. The CDR3 region has the DNA TGCGCCAGCAGCCGAACTTTCGCCTACGAGCAGTACTTC.

The CDR3, as DNA: TGTGCCAGCAGTTTATCGTGGTCCGAGGCATCCTACGAGCAGTACTTC. It specifies CASSLSWSEASYEQYF. The chain carries TRBV27 and TRBJ2-7; D remains unclear. The CDR3 contains 16 residues. Between the trimmed V and J ends, which lost 0 bases and 1 base, there was a span of 13 bases. CDR1 is MNHEY and CDR2 is SMNVEV in the germline V gene (reference sequence).

V gene TRBV7-9 combines with J gene TRBJ1-6; 7 bases are a match to TRBD1. CDR3 length equals 15 residues. After removal of 3 bases from V and 7 bases from J, the junction contained 6 bases not matched to a gene. CDR1 SEHNR and CDR2 FQNEAQ come from the germline V gene (reference sequence). The CDR3 DNA reads TGTGCCAGCAGCTTTAGGACAGGCATAAATTCACCCCTCCACTTT. It specifies CASSFRTGINSPLHF. The entire variable domain, with the rest obtained from reference TRBV7-9 and TRBJ1-6, is as follows: DTGVSQNPRHKITKRGQNVTFRCDPISEHNRLYWYRQTLGQGPEFLTYFQNEAQLEKSRLLSDRFSAERPKGSFSTLEIQRTEQGDSAMYLCASSFRTGINSPLHFGNGTRLTVT.

The chain has TRBV29-1 and TRBJ2-7; D ambiguous. The CDR3 sequence is 12 residues long. Looked up from germline, CDR1 is SQVTM and CDR2 is ANQGSEA. Trimming left V 3 bases short and J 0 bases short, with 6 bases between. CDR3: CSVEADSYEQYF. The CDR3 bases are TGCAGCGTTGAGGCAGACTCCTACGAGCAGTACTTC.

The chain employs TRBV5-4 and TRBJ2-7; a weak D match, TRBD1 (5 bases). V was clipped by 0 bases and J by 2 bases, with 9 bases between them. The length of the CDR3 is 14 residues. The germline V gene encodes CDR1 SGHNT and CDR2 YYREEE (reference sequence). This chain's CDR3 is CASSLATATYEQYF. Written as DNA, the CDR3 is TGTGCCAGCAGCTTGGCGACAGCCACCTACGAGCAGTACTTC.

This chain connects TRBV5-1 to TRBJ2-1, with a tentative D call TRBD1 (6 bases). CDR3 length: 12 residues. With 1 base removed from V and 12 bases from J, the gap between germline ends came to 11 bases. CDR1 is SGHRS and CDR2 is YFSETQ in the germline V gene. The CDR3 spells CASSLNRVMQFF. DNA for the CDR3: TGCGCCAGCAGCTTGAACAGGGTAATGCAGTTCTTC.

CDR3 residues: CASSIVAGPAYEQYF. The CDR3, as DNA: TGTGCCAGTAGTATCGTAGCGGGACCCGCCTACGAGCAGTACTTC. The V gene is TRBV19, the J gene TRBJ2-7; TRBD2 agrees at 8 bases. The CDR3 is 15 amino acids. CDR1 is LNHDA, CDR2 SQIVND, per germline (reference sequence). V lost 3 bases to trimming and J lost 2 bases; unmatched junction nucleotides: 6.

This sequence joins TRBV18 and TRBJ2-7; perhaps TRBD1 as D (5 bases). The V and J ends lost 6 bases and 2 bases respectively, with 8 bases between them. Per germline, CDR1 KGHSH and CDR2 LQKENI. The CDR3 runs 12 residues. The CDR3 spells CASSQTAYEQYF. The DNA for the CDR3 is TGTGCCAGCTCTCAGACAGCCTACGAGCAGTACTTC.

This clone was seen a single time. CDR3: CASSSTSGAVETQYF. The CDR3 bases are TGTGCCAGCAGCTCCACTAGCGGGGCGGTGGAGACCCAGTACTTC. The rearrangement uses TRBV7-2 and TRBJ2-5; 10 nucleotides match TRBD2. The CDR3 contains 15 residues. Germline V gene lookup returns CDR1 SGHTA and CDR2 FQGNSA. V lost 4 bases to trimming and J lost 5 bases; unmatched junction nucleotides: 7.

The sample holds one count of this clone. This rearrangement joins TRBV5-5 to TRBJ2-1, with D perhaps matching TRBD2 (5 bases). Deletions cut 4 bases from V and 5 bases from J, with 10 bases between. The CDR3 runs 13 residues. Germline loops: CDR1 SGHKS, CDR2 YYEKEE (reference sequence). The CDR3 protein is CASSGTSNNEQFF. The CDR3 bases are TGTGCCAGCAGCGGAACTAGTAACAATGAGCAGTTCTTC.

The chain links TRBV5-1 to TRBJ1-1, with 7 bases matching TRBD1. There are 13 residues in the CDR3. V was clipped by 4 bases and J by 6 bases; unmatched bases: 6. The germline gives CDR1 SGHRS, CDR2 YFSETQ. The CDR3 sequence is CASSLGQEAEAFF. The CDR3 region has the DNA TGCGCCAGCAGCCTCGGACAGGAGGCTGAAGCTTTCTTT.

The chain uses TRBV28 and TRBJ2-1, with TRBD2 identical over 7 bases. Germline V gives CDR1 MDHEN, CDR2 SYDVKM. The CDR3 spans 12 residues. The V and J ends lost 6 bases and 15 bases, in that order; junction bases with no gene match: 11. The CDR3 sequence is CASREGLAALFF. CDR3 bases: TGTGCCAGCAGAGAAGGGCTAGCGGCGCTGTTCTTC.

This CDR3 is CASRGLTSRRYNEQFF. The CDR3 region has the DNA TGTGCCAGCAGGGGGTTGACTAGCCGTAGGTACAATGAGCAGTTCTTC. This rearrangement joins TRBV28 to TRBJ2-1; 7 positions agree with TRBD2. Per the germline V gene, CDR1 is MDHEN and CDR2 is SYDVKM. J gave up 4 bases and V 6 bases, and 12 bases lay outside the gene matches. The CDR3 has 16 amino acids.